This T cell receptor (beta chain) is drawn from a study of shared clonotypes between healthy human individuals. Study-wide context: Researchers assigned three CD4 naive, three CD4 memory, two CD8 naive and one CD8 memory plate to each donor.

Germline V gene data show CDR1 as MDHEN and CDR2 as SYDVKM. This CDR3 has 15 residues. Losses at the gene ends were 4 bases for V and 9 bases for J; bases not matched to a gene: 9. TCRdb keeps only in-frame clones here, not all; method: immunoSEQ multiplex PCR. The sample yields 2 million or so clones, 85% to 95% seen once. The chain recombines TRBV28 with TRBJ2-1, with TRBD1 identical over 10 bases. Material for sequencing was naive CD4+ T cells sorted from blood. Subset defined: CD45RA+ positively selected. This TCR was sampled from a man younger than 30 in good health. This CDR3 is CASSSPPRTGGEQFF. CDR3 bases: TGTGCCAGCAGTTCGCCTCCCCGGACAGGGGGTGAGCAGTTCTTC.